These T cell receptor beta chains were read from a single sample in a study of CD8 T cells in ankylosing spondylitis. A single record per CDR3 protein comes from TCRdb applying MiXCR to the 5' RACE reads. The table lists about 250,000 distinct CDR3 sequences, more than 25% of them singletons. Material for sequencing was blood, either unsorted or a sorted T cell fraction (not recorded which). Receptors originate from a male donor with ankylosing spondylitis or in good health (not recorded which). The CDR3 runs from the conserved cysteine through the conserved F or W. The order of the fields is J gene, clone size, D gene, V gene, CDR3 DNA, CDR3 protein. D genes are given only for firm matches. For some rows the clone size is stated as once, few or many, or as a class when expanded; others skip it.

TRBJ2-7 NA NA TRBV20-1 TGCAGTGCTAGTAAGGGCCGTCACTACGAGCAGTACTTC CSASKGRHYEQYF
TRBJ2-7 NA NA TRBV12-3/TRBV12-4 TGTGCCAGCAGTTTATCGGTGTTGGACGAGCAGTACTTC CASSLSVLDEQYF
TRBJ2-2 NA NA TRBV5-1 TGCGCCAGCAGGGGGTTACGGGGCCCAACGAACACCGGGGAGCTGTTTTTT CASRGLRGPTNTGELFF
TRBJ2-7 few TRBD1 TRBV12-3/TRBV12-4 TGTGCCAGCAGTTTTATCGGACAGGTGGGAGAGCAGTACTTC CASSFIGQVGEQYF
TRBJ1-2 NA NA TRBV24-1 TGTGCCCCGGGGCGGGTTGGCTACACCTTC CAPGRVGYTF
TRBJ2-7 NA NA TRBV12-3/TRBV12-4 TGTGCCAGCGCCCCCCAAGGGGTCTACGAGCAGTACTTC CASAPQGVYEQYF
TRBJ2-2 few NA TRBV12-3/TRBV12-4 TGTGCCAGCAGCACCCGGACAACGAACACCGGGGAGCTGTTTTTT CASSTRTTNTGELFF
TRBJ2-3 NA NA TRBV10-3 TGTGCCATCAGTGACGCGGTGTCAGATACGCAGTATTTT CAISDAVSDTQYF
TRBJ2-5 NA NA TRBV15 TGTGCCACCAGCAGACCTCAAGAGACCCAGTACTTC CATSRPQETQYF
TRBJ1-2 few NA TRBV18 TGTGCCAGCTCGCCCCCCGGAACTAACTATGGCTACACCTTC CASSPPGTNYGYTF
TRBJ1-5 NA NA TRBV9 TGTGCCAGCAGCGTAGAGGAGGGGTCAGGCAATCAGCCCCAGCATTTT CASSVEEGSGNQPQHF